What follows are 32 T cell receptor beta chains derived from one specimen sequenced in a study of post-analysis software for immune sequencing data. General study points: The study found TRBV5-6, TRBV5-1 and TRBV20-1 among roughly 5 TRBV segments more frequent in patients than controls.

Unique molecular identifiers were carried by the TCR beta cDNA libraries. Each CDR3 protein is one row after TCRdb ran MiXCR on the PCR reads. The profile shows approximately 730,000 distinct CDR3 sequences, 25% to 30% of them singletons. Antigens of these TCRs are unknown. Sequencing was performed on blood. The receptors were sampled from a girl aged 10-17 years with multiple sclerosis.

The chain recombines TRBV20-1 with TRBJ2-1; no definite D call. This CDR3 comprises 13 residues. V lost 8 bases and J lost 0, with 11 bases in between. Germline CDR1 and CDR2: DFQATT and SNEGSKA (reference sequence). The CDR3 region is CSLGPSSYNEQFF. The CDR3 DNA reads as TGCAGTCTCGGACCCAGCTCCTACAATGAGCAGTTCTTC.

This chain links TRBV6-5 with TRBJ1-5; D uncertain. This CDR3 region has 14 residues. From germline, CDR1 is MNHEY and CDR2 SVGAGI. The V end was cut by 8 bases, the J end by 6 bases, with 17 bases between. CDR3 loop: CASQNLGGGQPQHF. The CDR3 DNA sequence: TGTGCCAGCCAGAACCTGGGAGGAGGTCAGCCCCAGCATTTT.

The table lists this clonotype with a few counts. The chain is built from TRBV20-1 and TRBJ2-7, with 7 bases identical to TRBD1. The J call may be wrong; the DNA end is better matched by TRBJ2-5. The CDR3 is 15 residues long. Germline V lookup: CDR1 DFQATT, CDR2 SNEGSKA (reference sequence). In DNA, the CDR3 is TGCAGTGCCAGGACAGGACTTCTCTCCCGGGAGACCCAGTACTTC. It encodes CSARTGLLSRETQYF.

The chain couples TRBV11-3 to TRBJ2-2, with D maybe TRBD2 (5 bases). Germline V lookup: CDR1 SGHNT, CDR2 YENEEA. This CDR3 is 14 amino acids long. Trimming cost V 5 bases and J 4 bases, with 11 bases left between them. Written as DNA, the CDR3 is TGTGCCAGCAGCCTTGGACTGACCACCGGGGAGCTGTTTTTT. It is translated as CASSLGLTTGELFF.

This clonotype was seen only once. One end of the junction fails to match germline, which may point to a read error. J is TRBJ2-4 and V is TRBV7-2; 12 bases fit TRBD2. The J call may be faulty, since TRBJ2-7 better matches the DNA end. The CDR3 consists of 16 residues. Germline-derived CDR1 and CDR2 are SGHTA and FQGNSA. The CDR3 reads CASSFRTSGTPYEQYF. The CDR3 DNA follows: TGCGCCAGCAGCTTTCGGACTAGCGGGACCCCCTACGAGCAGTACTTC.

This chain uses TRBV15 with TRBJ2-3; D is perhaps TRBD2 (5 bases). V was clipped by 1 base and J by 1 base, with 12 bases between them. The germline V gene has CDR1 LNHNV and CDR2 YYDKDF (reference sequence). This CDR3 is built from 16 residues. CDR3 in amino acids: CATSRGMEVGTDTQYF. The CDR3 region has the DNA TGTGCCACCAGCAGAGGGATGGAGGTCGGCACAGATACGCAGTATTTT.

This clonotype was observed a handful of times. The genes are TRBV10-2 and TRBJ2-5; D is unresolved. The CDR3 has 13 residues. V was clipped by 6 bases and J by 0 bases, with 8 bases between them. In germline, CDR1 is WSHSY, CDR2 SAAADI. CDR3 protein: CASSRHYQETQYF. The DNA for the CDR3 is TGCGCCAGCAGCAGACATTACCAAGAGACCCAGTACTTC.

This clonotype turned up a few times. The V and J genes are TRBV11-2 and TRBJ2-5; D perhaps matches TRBD2 (6 bases). V lost 8 bases to trimming and J lost 5 bases, with 12 bases between them. The CDR3 loop spans 12 amino acids. CDR1 is SGHAT, CDR2 FQNNGV, per germline. As DNA, the CDR3 is TGTGCCAGCGGGAGGTTTTTGGAGACCCAGTACTTC. It translates to CASGRFLETQYF.

V is TRBV28 and J is TRBJ1-2; no clear D. V shed 1 base and J shed 5 bases, with 8 bases lying between them. This CDR3 has 13 amino acids. Per the germline V gene, CDR1 is MDHEN and CDR2 is SYDVKM. The CDR3 here is CASSLLARYGYTF. In nucleotides, the CDR3 is TGTGCCAGCAGTTTATTGGCGCGATATGGCTACACCTTC.

This clonotype was observed a few times. This chain uses TRBV4-1 with TRBJ1-2; tentative D call: TRBD1 (5 bases). V lost 0 bases, J lost 4 bases, and 9 bases lay in between. CDR3 length equals 14 residues. Germline V CDR1 and CDR2: MGHRA, YSYEKL. In DNA form, the CDR3 reads TGCGCCAGCAGCCAAGAAGGGGATATCTATGGCTACACCTTC. Residues: CASSQEGDIYGYTF.

This chain links TRBV12-3 or TRBV12-4 with TRBJ1-1, with no clear D. The CDR3 contains 15 residues. The germline V and J ends were trimmed by 7 bases and 1 base, with 16 bases remaining between them. For the CDR3, the DNA is TGTGCCAGCACCCCGATCGCCCCTTCGAACACTGAAGCTTTCTTT. Its translation: CASTPIAPSNTEAFF.

This rearrangement joins TRBV6-5 to TRBJ2-4, with D perhaps TRBD2 (5 bases). The CDR3 covers 15 residues. Trimming pared 4 bases from V and 0 bases from J, leaving 10 bases between. Germline CDR1 reads MNHEY; CDR2 reads SVGAGI. This chain's CDR3 is CASSLGDIAKNIQYF. DNA of the CDR3: TGTGCCAGCAGTTTGGGAGATATAGCCAAAAACATTCAGTACTTC.

The rearrangement links TRBV6-2 or TRBV6-3 to TRBJ2-7; D might be TRBD1 (6 bases). V was shortened by 5 bases and J by 7 bases, with 18 bases between the two germline ends. Germline assignment: CDR1 MNHEY and CDR2 SVGEGT. The CDR3 sequence is 14 residues long. The CDR3 spells CASSTGSIYNEQYF. The CDR3 DNA is TGTGCCAGCAGTACAGGGTCCATTTACAATGAGCAGTACTTC.

This chain uses TRBV15 with TRBJ1-6; 7 bases are shared with TRBD1. V lost 10 bases and J lost 3; bases outside the gene matches: 3. The CDR3 has 13 amino acids. The germline V gene encodes CDR1 LNHNV and CDR2 YYDKDF (reference sequence). The CDR3 sequence is CAIRGNYNSPLHF. The CDR3 coding sequence is TGTGCCATCAGGGGGAACTATAATTCACCCCTCCACTTT.

The V call is TRBV14, the J call TRBJ2-1; 11 positions agree with TRBD2. CDR1 is SGHDN and CDR2 is FVKESK in the germline V gene. The V segment lost 4 bases and the J segment 8 bases; nucleotides outside the gene matches: 16. This CDR3 region has 18 residues. In DNA, the CDR3 is TGTGCCAGCAGCCCATACCGGACCCTAGCGGGAGGAGAGGATGAGCAGTTCTTC. Its protein product is CASSPYRTLAGGEDEQFF.

This clonotype occurred once. In this CDR3 the conserved last residue, phenylalanine or tryptophan, is missing, so a read error is likely. The rearrangement uses TRBV7-9 and TRBJ2-4; D is ambiguous. Trimming left V 4 bases short and J 0 bases short, with 10 bases between. The CDR3 is 15 residues long. Germline CDR1 is SEHNR and CDR2 is FQNEAQ (reference sequence). CDR3 region: CASSSSQVAKNIQYS. DNA of the CDR3: TGTGCCAGCAGCTCCTCCCAGGTAGCCAAAAACATTCAGTACTCC.

This clonotype came up a few times. The rearrangement uses TRBV11-2 and TRBJ1-5; no definite D call. Germline CDR1 is SGHAT and CDR2 is FQNNGV. The CDR3 loop spans 13 amino acids. V was trimmed by 0 bases and J by 3 bases, leaving 3 bases between them. This CDR3 is CASSLDNNQPQHF. CDR3 DNA: TGTGCCAGCAGCTTAGACAACAATCAGCCCCAGCATTTT.

This clonotype was detected many times. The CDR3, as DNA: TGTGCCAGCAGCTTAGCTTACGGTAGCTACAATGAGCAGTTCTTC. Protein: CASSLAYGSYNEQFF. The chain couples TRBV7-2 to TRBJ2-1, with D unresolved. V lost 0 bases to trimming and J lost 3 bases, with 9 bases between them. The CDR3 loop spans 15 amino acids. Germline V CDR1 and CDR2: SGHTA, FQGNSA.

This clonotype has just a few counts. The rearrangement joins TRBV7-2 to TRBJ2-5; D is unclear. In germline, CDR1 is SGHTA, CDR2 FQGNSA. This CDR3 has 13 amino acids. Between the trimmed V and J ends, which lost 5 bases and 1 base, there was a span of 8 bases. The DNA for the CDR3 is TGTGCCAGCAGCCGAGCGTTCCAAGAGACCCAGTACTTC. This codes for CASSRAFQETQYF.

CDR3 sequence (DNA): TGTGCCAGCAGCTTTAGTTTGCTAGCGGGAAACAATGAGCAGTTCTTC. It yields the protein CASSFSLLAGNNEQFF. The V and J genes are TRBV11-2 and TRBJ2-1; 9 positions agree with TRBD2. Germline V CDR1 and CDR2: SGHAT, FQNNGV. The CDR3 sequence is 16 residues long. J lost 5 bases, V lost 3 bases, and 8 bases had no gene match.

This rearrangement joins TRBV4-3 to TRBJ2-1, with 15 bases that match TRBD2. The germline V gene encodes CDR1 LGHNA and CDR2 YSLEER. V was clipped by 1 base and J by 9 bases; unmatched bases: 1. The CDR3 runs 15 residues. The CDR3, as DNA: TGCGCCAGCAGCCAAGGGACTAGCGGGAGGGGTGAGCAGTTCTTC. Residues: CASSQGTSGRGEQFF.

The chain carries TRBV6-6 and TRBJ2-1; D not certain. CDR1 and CDR2 (germline): MNHNY, SVGAGI (reference sequence). The CDR3 contains 12 residues. Trimming left V 2 bases short and J 9 bases short, with 8 bases between. CDR3 in amino acids: CASSYAGVEQFF. DNA of the CDR3: TGTGCCAGCAGTTACGCTGGAGTTGAGCAGTTCTTC.

There are a few counts of this clonotype. The rearrangement uses TRBV10-3 and TRBJ2-5; 9 bases align to TRBD1. Germline V gives CDR1 ENHRY, CDR2 SYGVKD. Losses at the gene ends were 5 bases for V and 3 bases for J; bases not matched to a gene: 4. CDR3 length equals 14 residues. Here the CDR3 DNA reads TGTGCCATCAGTAGACAGGGGGACGAAGAGACCCAGTACTTC. Translated, it gives CAISRQGDEETQYF.

DNA for the CDR3: TGTGCCAGCAGCCCGGGACTGGGGCCCCGCGAGCAGTACTTC. It translates to CASSPGLGPREQYF. The V and J genes are TRBV12-3 or TRBV12-4 and TRBJ2-7; TRBD2 is a possible D gene (6 bases). CDR3 size: 14 residues. V was cut by 6 bases and J by 6 bases, with 18 bases left in between.

This clonotype was recorded a few times. The chain links TRBV28 to TRBJ2-5; D may match TRBD1 or TRBD2 (5 bases each). The DNA end is a closer match to TRBJ2-7, so the J assignment may be wrong. CDR1 is MDHEN and CDR2 is SYDVKM in the germline V gene. CDR3 length: 15 residues. CDR3 sequence: CASSLSGTGLDEQYF. The CDR3 nucleotides read TGTGCCAGCAGTTTATCAGGGACGGGGCTCGACGAGCAGTACTTC.

This chain joins TRBV15 and TRBJ1-5; D is undetermined. Trimming took 0 bases from V and 8 from J, leaving 14 bases between them. This CDR3 is built from 15 residues. The germline V gene has CDR1 LNHNV and CDR2 YYDKDF (reference sequence). DNA for the CDR3: TGTGCCACCAGCAGAGATTCGGGCAGGCGGGAGCCCCAGCATTTT. Translating gives CATSRDSGRREPQHF.

This clonotype has more than one count but fewer than ten. This chain joins TRBV7-2 and TRBJ2-5, with D hard to call. Germline loops: CDR1 SGHTA, CDR2 FQGNSA. Trimming took off 2 bases at V and 5 bases at J, with 9 bases between the two ends. The length of the CDR3 is 13 residues. This chain's CDR3 is CASSLYSLETQYF. The CDR3, as DNA: TGTGCCAGCAGCTTATACAGTCTGGAGACCCAGTACTTC.

V and J are TRBV18 and TRBJ2-5, with D possibly being TRBD1 or TRBD2 (6 bases each). This CDR3 has 16 amino acids. V lost 3 bases and J 0 bases, leaving 14 bases between the germline ends. CDR1 and CDR2 from the germline V gene are KGHSH and LQKENI. The CDR3 spells CASSPWGAADQETQYF. The CDR3 DNA reads as TGTGCCAGCTCACCGTGGGGGGCGGCGGACCAAGAGACCCAGTACTTC.

The V gene is TRBV5-1, the J gene TRBJ1-1; 9 bases are shared with TRBD1. V shed 4 bases, J shed 1 base, and the junction held 8 bases outside the gene matches. CDR1 and CDR2 from the germline V gene are SGHRS and YFSETQ. The CDR3 extends over 16 amino acids. The CDR3 loop is CASSPTGQGSNTEAFF. Here the CDR3 DNA reads TGCGCCAGCAGCCCGACGGGACAGGGTTCGAACACTGAAGCTTTCTTT.

The rearrangement links TRBV7-9 to TRBJ2-1; 11 bases line up with TRBD2. CDR1 is SEHNR, CDR2 FQNEAQ, per germline (reference sequence). The V and J ends lost 5 bases and 0 bases, in that order; junction bases with no gene match: 3. The CDR3 contains 16 residues. This CDR3 reads CASSKTSGGSYNEQFF. CDR3 in DNA: TGTGCCAGCAGCAAAACTAGCGGGGGCTCCTACAATGAGCAGTTCTTC.

The CDR3 sequence: CSAEKTEDYEQYF. The CDR3 region has the DNA TGCAGTGCTGAAAAGACAGAAGACTACGAGCAGTACTTC. The chain links TRBV20-1 to TRBJ2-7; D may be TRBD1 (5 bases). Trimming removed 5 bases at V and 3 bases at J, with 14 bases between. The CDR3 length is 13 residues. Looked up from germline, CDR1 is DFQATT and CDR2 is SNEGSKA (reference sequence).

This clonotype showed up many times. Written as DNA, the CDR3 is TGTGCCAGCAACCCTCAACCGGGACAGGGCTCTGGCTACACCTTC. Translation gives CASNPQPGQGSGYTF. This chain links TRBV5-6 with TRBJ1-2; 9 bases align to TRBD1. The V and J ends lost 6 bases and 7 bases, in that order; junction bases with no gene match: 13. The CDR3 covers 15 residues. The germline gives CDR1 SGHDT, CDR2 YYEEEE.